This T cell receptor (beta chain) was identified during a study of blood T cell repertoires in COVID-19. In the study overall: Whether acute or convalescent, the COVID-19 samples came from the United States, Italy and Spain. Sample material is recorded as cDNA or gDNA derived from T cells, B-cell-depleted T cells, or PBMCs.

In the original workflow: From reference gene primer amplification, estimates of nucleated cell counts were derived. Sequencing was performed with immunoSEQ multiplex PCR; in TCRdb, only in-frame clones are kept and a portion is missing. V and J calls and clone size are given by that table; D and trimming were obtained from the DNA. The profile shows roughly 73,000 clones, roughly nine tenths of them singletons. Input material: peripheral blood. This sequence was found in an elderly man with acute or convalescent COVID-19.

This CDR3 reads CASSSGSQSGADTQYF. The CDR3 DNA follows: TGTGCCAGCAGCTCCGGGTCCCAAAGTGGTGCAGATACGCAGTATTTT. The J gene is TRBJ2-3, the V gene TRBV7-3; no clear D. Trimming pared 4 bases from V and 4 bases from J, leaving 18 bases between. The CDR3 has 16 residues. Germline V gives CDR1 SGHTA, CDR2 FQGTGA.